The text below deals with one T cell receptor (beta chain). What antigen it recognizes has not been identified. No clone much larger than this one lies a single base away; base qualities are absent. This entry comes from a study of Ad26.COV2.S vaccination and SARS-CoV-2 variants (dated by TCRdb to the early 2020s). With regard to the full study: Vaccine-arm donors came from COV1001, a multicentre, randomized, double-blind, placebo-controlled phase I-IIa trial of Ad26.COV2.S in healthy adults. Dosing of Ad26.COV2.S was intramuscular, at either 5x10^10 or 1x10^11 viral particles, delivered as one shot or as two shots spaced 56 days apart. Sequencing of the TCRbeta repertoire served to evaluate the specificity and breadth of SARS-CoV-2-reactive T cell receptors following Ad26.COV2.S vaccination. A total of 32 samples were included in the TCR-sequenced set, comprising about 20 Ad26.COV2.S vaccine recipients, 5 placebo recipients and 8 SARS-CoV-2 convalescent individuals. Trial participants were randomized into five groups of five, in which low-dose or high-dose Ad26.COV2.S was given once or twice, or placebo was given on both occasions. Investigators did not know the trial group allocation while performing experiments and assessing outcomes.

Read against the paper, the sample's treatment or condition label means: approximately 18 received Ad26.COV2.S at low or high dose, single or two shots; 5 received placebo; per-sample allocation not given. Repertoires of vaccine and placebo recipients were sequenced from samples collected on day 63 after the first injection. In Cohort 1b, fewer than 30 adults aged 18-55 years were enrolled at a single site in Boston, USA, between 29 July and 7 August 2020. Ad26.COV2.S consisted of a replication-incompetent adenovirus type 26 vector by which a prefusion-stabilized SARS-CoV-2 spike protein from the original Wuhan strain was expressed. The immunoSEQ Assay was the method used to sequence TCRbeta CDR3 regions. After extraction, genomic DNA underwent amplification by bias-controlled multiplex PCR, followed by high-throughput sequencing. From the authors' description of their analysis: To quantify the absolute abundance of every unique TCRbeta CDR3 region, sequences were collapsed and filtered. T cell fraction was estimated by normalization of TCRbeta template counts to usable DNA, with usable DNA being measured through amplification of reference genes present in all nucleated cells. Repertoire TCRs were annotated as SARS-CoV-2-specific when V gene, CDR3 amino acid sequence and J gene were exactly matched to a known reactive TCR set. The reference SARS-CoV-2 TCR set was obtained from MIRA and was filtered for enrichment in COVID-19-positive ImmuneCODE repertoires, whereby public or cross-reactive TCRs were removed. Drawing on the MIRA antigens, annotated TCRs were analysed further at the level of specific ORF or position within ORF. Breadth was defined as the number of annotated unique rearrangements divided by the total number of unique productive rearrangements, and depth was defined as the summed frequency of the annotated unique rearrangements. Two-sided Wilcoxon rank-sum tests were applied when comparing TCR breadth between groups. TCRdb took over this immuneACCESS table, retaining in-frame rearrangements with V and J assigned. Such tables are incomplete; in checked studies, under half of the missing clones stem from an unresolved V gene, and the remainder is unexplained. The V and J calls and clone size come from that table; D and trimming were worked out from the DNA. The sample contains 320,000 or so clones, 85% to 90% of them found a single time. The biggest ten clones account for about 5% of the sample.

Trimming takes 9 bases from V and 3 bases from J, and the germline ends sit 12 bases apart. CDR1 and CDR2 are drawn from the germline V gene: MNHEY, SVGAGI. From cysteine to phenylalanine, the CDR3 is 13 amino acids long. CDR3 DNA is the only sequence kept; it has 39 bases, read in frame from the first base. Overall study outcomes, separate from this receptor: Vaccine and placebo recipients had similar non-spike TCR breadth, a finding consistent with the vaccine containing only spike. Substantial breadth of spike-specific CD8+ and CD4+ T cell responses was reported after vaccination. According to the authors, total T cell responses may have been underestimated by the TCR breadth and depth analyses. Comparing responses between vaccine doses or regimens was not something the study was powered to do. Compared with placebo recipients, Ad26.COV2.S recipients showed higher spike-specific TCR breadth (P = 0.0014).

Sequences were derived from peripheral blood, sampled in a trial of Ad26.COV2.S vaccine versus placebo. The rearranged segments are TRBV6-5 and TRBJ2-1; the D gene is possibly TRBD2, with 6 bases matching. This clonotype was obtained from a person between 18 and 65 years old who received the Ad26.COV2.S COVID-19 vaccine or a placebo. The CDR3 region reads CASGAGYYNEQFF. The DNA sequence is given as TGTGCCAGTGGAGCGGGTTACTACAATGAGCAGTTCTTC.